The 23 T cell receptor beta chains listed next were all sequenced from one sample in a study of identical twins. TCRdb ran MiXCR on the 5' RACE reads and lists one entry per CDR3 protein. Among around 450,000 distinct CDR3 sequences listed, approximately 15% were seen once. This sample also appeared in a second study, on yellow fever vaccine responses in identical twins.

The sample consisted of CD4+ T cells sorted from blood. The source is a woman between 18 and 29 years old in good health.

This clonotype was observed at least ten times. This chain uses TRBV6-5 with TRBJ2-2, with 7 bases matching TRBD1. The CDR3 extends over 15 amino acids. Germline assignment: CDR1 MNHEY and CDR2 SVGAGI. V lost 0 bases to trimming and J lost 5 bases; unmatched junction nucleotides: 3. CDR3 DNA: TGTGCCAGCAGTTACTCACAGGGGATGACCGGGGAGCTGTTTTTT. It translates to CASSYSQGMTGELFF.

This clonotype was counted a few times. A junction boundary mismatches the germline segment, possibly from a read error. V gene TRBV6-6 combines with J gene TRBJ2-5, with D possibly being TRBD2 (7 bases). The CDR3 contains 12 residues. The V gene's germline CDR1 is MNHNY and CDR2 SVGAGI (reference sequence). This chain's CDR3 is CASSYLGEGGLF. The DNA for the CDR3 is TGTGCCAGCAGTTACCTCGGGGAGGGGGGCCTTTTC.

The CDR3 nucleotides read TGTGCCAGCAGTTACGGGAGCAGGTATAATTCACCCCTCCACTTT. This translates into CASSYGSRYNSPLHF. The chain carries TRBV6-5 and TRBJ1-6; the D is unclear. Germline V gene lookup returns CDR1 MNHEY and CDR2 SVGAGI. This CDR3 has 15 amino acids. V lost 2 bases and J lost 4, with 9 bases in between.

The chain links TRBV19 to TRBJ2-7; TRBD2 matches 8 bases. The germline gives CDR1 LNHDA, CDR2 SQIVND (reference sequence). Trimming took 4 bases from V and 3 from J; bases not matched to a gene: 20. The CDR3 loop spans 19 amino acids. DNA of the CDR3: TGTGCCAGTAGTAGGAGCGGTAGCGGGATCCCTTCTGGTGGCTACGAGCAGTACTTC. Amino acids: CASSRSGSGIPSGGYEQYF.

There are a few counts of this clonotype. The CDR3 loop is CASSRSTGALYNEQFF. Here the CDR3 DNA reads TGTGCCAGCAGCCGATCGACAGGCGCCCTTTACAATGAGCAGTTCTTC. The chain has TRBV3-1 and TRBJ2-1, with D maybe TRBD1 (6 bases). The CDR3 spans 16 residues. V was trimmed by 4 bases and J by 4 bases, leaving 17 bases between them. The V gene's germline CDR1 is LGHDT and CDR2 YNNKEL (reference sequence).

This clonotype showed up just a few times. The gene calls are TRBV14 and TRBJ2-3; the D is unclear. Germline V gene sequence: CDR1 SGHDN, CDR2 FVKESK. CDR3 length equals 15 residues. V was trimmed by 4 bases and J by 7 bases, leaving 18 bases between them. CDR3 nucleotide sequence: TGTGCCAGCAGCCCCATGGGCATCCACATGAATACGCAGTATTTT. This encodes CASSPMGIHMNTQYF.

This clonotype was detected a few times. The chain carries TRBV7-9 and TRBJ1-6, with D uncertain. V lost 3 bases, J lost 5 bases, and 8 bases lay in between. The CDR3 extends over 14 amino acids. Germline V gene data show CDR1 as SEHNR and CDR2 as FQNEAQ (reference sequence). The CDR3 sequence: CASSFDIDNSPLHF. The CDR3 coding sequence is TGTGCCAGCAGCTTCGACATAGATAATTCACCCCTCCACTTT.

The rearrangement joins TRBV5-1 to TRBJ2-7; the D gene could be TRBD1 or TRBD2 (6 bases each). CDR3 length: 15 residues. The V gene's germline CDR1 is SGHRS and CDR2 YFSETQ. Trimming removed 0 bases from V and 4 bases from J, with 14 bases in between. CDR3 coding DNA: TGCGCCAGCAGCTTGGCGGGGGCCGCCCAATACGAGCAGTACTTC. This encodes CASSLAGAAQYEQYF.

This clonotype was seen at least ten times. V gene TRBV5-1 combines with J gene TRBJ2-1; 9 nucleotides align to TRBD1. The CDR3 is made up of 14 amino acids. V shed 3 bases, J shed 7 bases, and the junction held 5 bases outside the gene matches. Germline CDR1 and CDR2: SGHRS and YFSETQ. The CDR3 DNA sequence: TGCGCCAGCAGCTACGGGACAGGGAGGAATGAGCAGTTCTTC. It is translated as CASSYGTGRNEQFF.

V is TRBV24-1 and J is TRBJ2-7, with TRBD2 matching over 12 bases. In germline, CDR1 is KGHDR, CDR2 SFDVKD. V shed 3 bases and J 3 bases; nucleotides not matched to a gene: 8. The CDR3 spans 17 residues. CDR3 region: CATSDDPTSGGLYEQYF. CDR3 sequence (DNA): TGTGCCACCAGTGATGACCCTACTAGCGGGGGGCTCTACGAGCAGTACTTC.

This clonotype was seen a few times. J is TRBJ1-1 and V is TRBV5-1; perhaps TRBD1 as D (5 bases). Germline loops: CDR1 SGHRS, CDR2 YFSETQ. The CDR3 sequence is 14 residues long. Trimming took off 0 bases at V and 7 bases at J, with 13 bases between the two ends. The CDR3 reads CASSLAPGLGEAFF. The CDR3 coding sequence is TGCGCCAGCAGCTTGGCCCCAGGGTTGGGTGAAGCTTTCTTT.

This sequence joins TRBV12-3 or TRBV12-4 and TRBJ2-3, with TRBD1 matching 7 bases. V was pared by 0 bases and J by 1 base, with 7 bases of the junction left unmatched. The CDR3 is made up of 17 amino acids. This CDR3 reads CASSLARQGTGTDTQYF. In nucleotides, the CDR3 is TGTGCCAGCAGTTTAGCCCGACAGGGTACGGGCACAGATACGCAGTATTTT.

This clonotype has more than one count but fewer than ten. The gene calls are TRBV20-1 and TRBJ2-1, with TRBD1 identical over 11 bases. CDR3 length equals 15 residues. CDR1 is DFQATT and CDR2 is SNEGSKA in the germline V gene (reference sequence). Losses at the gene ends were 6 bases for V and 5 bases for J; bases not matched to a gene: 9. Here the CDR3 reads CSAQTGTGGNNEQFF. The CDR3 coding sequence is TGCAGTGCGCAAACCGGGACAGGGGGGAACAATGAGCAGTTCTTC.

This chain links TRBV20-1 with TRBJ2-7, with TRBD2 matching over 9 bases. CDR1 is DFQATT and CDR2 is SNEGSKA in the germline V gene (reference sequence). The CDR3 loop spans 14 amino acids. J gave up 3 bases and V 0 bases, and 3 bases lay outside the gene matches. CDR3 in amino acids: CSARDRRGGYEQYF. CDR3 in DNA: TGCAGTGCTAGAGATCGGCGGGGGGGCTACGAGCAGTACTTC.

The rearrangement joins TRBV28 to TRBJ2-7; D perhaps matches TRBD1 (6 bases). This CDR3 comprises 14 residues. Trimming cost V 7 bases and J 2 bases, with 15 bases left between them. In germline, CDR1 is MDHEN, CDR2 SYDVKM. CDR3 sequence (DNA): TGTGCCAGCAAACTCGGCAGGGGTACCTACGAGCAGTACTTC. The encoded protein is CASKLGRGTYEQYF.

The V call is TRBV28, the J call TRBJ2-3; either TRBD1 or TRBD2 may fit D (6 bases each). V was shortened by 2 bases and J by 6 bases, with 12 bases between the two germline ends. The germline gives CDR1 MDHEN, CDR2 SYDVKM. The CDR3 runs 14 residues. The CDR3: CASSLGGPMDTQYF. CDR3 nucleotide sequence: TGTGCCAGCAGTTTAGGGGGGCCGATGGATACGCAGTATTTT.

This clonotype was detected a few times. The gene calls are TRBV5-1 and TRBJ1-2; D is perhaps TRBD1 (6 bases). Trimming left V 1 base short and J 2 bases short, with 9 bases between. Germline V lookup: CDR1 SGHRS, CDR2 YFSETQ. CDR3 length: 14 amino acids. The CDR3 DNA sequence: TGCGCCAGCAGCTTGACAGGGCCGAACTATGGCTACACCTTC. This translates into CASSLTGPNYGYTF.

J is TRBJ1-3 and V is TRBV18; possibly TRBD1 for D (6 bases). The CDR3 has 13 amino acids. Germline CDR1 is KGHSH and CDR2 is LQKENI. The V end lost 6 bases, the J end lost 8 bases, and 14 bases lay between the germline ends. The CDR3 nucleotides read TGTGCCAGCTCGCCGAGACAGGTTGACACCATATATTTT. Amino acids: CASSPRQVDTIYF.

This sequence joins TRBV10-3 and TRBJ2-7; the match to TRBD2 covers 9 bases. Germline-derived CDR1 and CDR2 are ENHRY and SYGVKD. The V segment lost 11 bases and the J segment 0 bases; nucleotides outside the gene matches: 14. The CDR3 loop spans 16 amino acids. This CDR3 is CAAHRGSGSTSYEQYF. The DNA for the CDR3 is TGTGCCGCCCATCGAGGTAGCGGGAGTACCTCCTACGAGCAGTACTTC.

The gene calls are TRBV7-9 and TRBJ2-7; 8 bases are shared with TRBD1. The CDR3 runs 13 residues. Unmatched junction bases numbered 8, after V lost 7 bases and J lost 6 bases. CDR1 SEHNR and CDR2 FQNEAQ come from the germline V gene (reference sequence). As DNA, the CDR3 is TGTGCCAGCATCTACGGACAGGGCGGCGAGCAGTACTTC. This encodes CASIYGQGGEQYF.

The chain couples TRBV6-5 to TRBJ2-1; tentative D call: TRBD2 (5 bases). Germline V gene sequence: CDR1 MNHEY, CDR2 SVGAGI. Deletions cut 0 bases from V and 0 bases from J, with 9 bases between. CDR3 length: 16 residues. This CDR3 is CASSYSRGVSYNEQFF. CDR3 nucleotides: TGTGCCAGCAGTTACTCCCGGGGAGTCTCCTACAATGAGCAGTTCTTC.

This clonotype turned up a few times. V usage is TRBV20-1 and J usage is TRBJ2-3; no reliable D call. Germline CDR1 and CDR2: DFQATT and SNEGSKA (reference sequence). This CDR3 region has 14 residues. Trimming took 5 bases from V and 0 from J, leaving 12 bases between them. This CDR3 reads CSARHLTSTDTQYF. The CDR3 DNA reads as TGCAGTGCTCGGCATCTTACAAGCACAGATACGCAGTATTTT.

This clonotype was observed a handful of times. The chain recombines TRBV4-1 with TRBJ2-2, with 8 bases aligning to TRBD1. The CDR3 loop spans 18 amino acids. CDR1 is MGHRA, CDR2 YSYEKL, per germline. Trimming at V came to 2 bases and at J to 2 bases, leaving 10 bases not matched to a gene. The CDR3 nucleotides are TGCGCCAGCAGCCAAAGGAGCGAACAGGGGGTAAACACCGGGGAGCTGTTTTTT. Its translation is CASSQRSEQGVNTGELFF.